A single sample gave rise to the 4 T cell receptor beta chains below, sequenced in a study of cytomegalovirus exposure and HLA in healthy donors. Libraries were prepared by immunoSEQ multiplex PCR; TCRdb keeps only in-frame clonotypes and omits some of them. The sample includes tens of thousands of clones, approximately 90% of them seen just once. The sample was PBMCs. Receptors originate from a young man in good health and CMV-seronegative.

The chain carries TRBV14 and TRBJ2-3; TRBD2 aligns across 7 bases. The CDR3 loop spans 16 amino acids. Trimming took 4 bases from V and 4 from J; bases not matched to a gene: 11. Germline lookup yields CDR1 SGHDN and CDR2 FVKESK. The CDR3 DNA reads TGTGCCAGCAGCCCACTACAGCGGGAACCTTCAGATACGCAGTATTTT. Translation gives CASSPLQREPSDTQYF.

CDR3 in amino acids: CASSYSKFGDTQYF. CDR3 sequence (DNA): TGTGCCAGCAGTTATAGTAAGTTCGGAGATACGCAGTATTTT. The chain is built from TRBV6-5 and TRBJ2-3; D gene uncertain. This CDR3 region has 14 residues. Germline CDR1 is MNHEY and CDR2 is SVGAGI. V was trimmed by 3 bases and J by 5 bases, leaving 12 bases between them.

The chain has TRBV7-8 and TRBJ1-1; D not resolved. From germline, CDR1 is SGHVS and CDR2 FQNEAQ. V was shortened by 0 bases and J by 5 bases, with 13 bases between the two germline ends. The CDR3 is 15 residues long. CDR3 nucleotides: TGTGCCAGCAGCTTAGCATCCGGGATAGGGACTGAAGCTTTCTTT. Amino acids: CASSLASGIGTEAFF.

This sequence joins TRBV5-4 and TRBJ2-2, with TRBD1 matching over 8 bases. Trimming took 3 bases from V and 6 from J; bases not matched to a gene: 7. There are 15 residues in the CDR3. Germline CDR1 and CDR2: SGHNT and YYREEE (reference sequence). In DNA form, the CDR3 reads TGTGCCAGCAGCTGGACAGGGCGGATTTCCGGGGAGCTGTTTTTT. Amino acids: CASSWTGRISGELFF.